This T cell receptor beta chain came from a study of PD-L1 blockade in urothelial cancer. Generated by immunoSEQ multiplex PCR, the TCRdb table keeps only in-frame clones and is missing some. The sample has fewer than 50,000 clones; 88% are singletons. As to time point: pretreatment peripheral blood. Germline V gene sequence: CDR1 MDHEN, CDR2 SYDVKM. V dropped 3 bases and J dropped 5; count of bases not matched to a gene: 14. The CDR3 has 17 amino acids. This rearrangement joins TRBV28 to TRBJ2-5; 8 bases are a match to TRBD2. The source of this sequence is a donor aged 40 or over with urothelial cancer. The source was PBMCs, collected around atezolizumab (anti-PD-L1) treatment. The CDR3 reads CASSLLPFSGIGETQYF. The CDR3 region has the DNA TGTGCCAGCAGTTTGCTCCCCTTTAGCGGGATCGGTGAGACCCAGTACTTC.